This entry lists 18 T cell receptor beta chains sequenced from one sample in a study of cytotoxic CD8 clonotypes in ibrutinib-treated CLL. Generated by immunoSEQ multiplex PCR, the TCRdb table keeps only in-frame clones and is missing some. Among approximately 210,000 clones, 72% were seen once, and the ten largest hold around 15%. This specimen consisted of PBMCs, obtained after 24 months of ibrutinib treatment. These receptors all come from a human donor with chronic lymphocytic leukemia.

This clone showed up just once. J is TRBJ1-2 and V is TRBV11-2; possibly TRBD1 for D (5 bases). CDR3 size: 13 residues. With 3 bases removed from V and 3 bases from J, the gap between germline ends came to 8 bases. Germline CDR1 SGHAT, CDR2 FQNNGV. This CDR3 is CASSLGRHYGYTF. CDR3 DNA: TGTGCCAGCAGCTTGGGACGGCACTATGGCTACACCTTC.

This clone appeared a single time. The V gene is TRBV18, the J gene TRBJ1-1; D is uncertain. V was pared by 2 bases and J by 1 base, with 11 bases between. CDR1 KGHSH and CDR2 LQKENI come from the germline V gene. This CDR3 spans 15 amino acids. The CDR3 protein is CASSPDGWGNTEAFF. The CDR3 coding sequence is TGTGCCAGCTCACCAGATGGTTGGGGGAACACTGAAGCTTTCTTT.

A remark on this clone: At the DNA level, this CDR3 is encoded by other sequences in the same sample as well. The V and J genes are TRBV4-1 and TRBJ2-7; TRBD1 matches 7 bases. V shed 4 bases and J 3 bases; nucleotides not matched to a gene: 3. CDR3 length: 13 amino acids. In germline, CDR1 is MGHRA, CDR2 YSYEKL. The CDR3 DNA follows: TGCGCCAGCAGCCGCGACAGGGACTACGAGCAGTACTTC. It is translated as CASSRDRDYEQYF.

This chain connects TRBV27 to TRBJ1-5; no reliable D call. The CDR3 is made up of 14 amino acids. Trimming took 5 bases from V and 1 from J, leaving 9 bases between them. Germline CDR1 MNHEY, CDR2 SMNVEV (reference sequence). The CDR3 is CASSPSQSNQPQHF. CDR3 nucleotides: TGTGCCAGCAGTCCCAGCCAAAGCAATCAGCCCCAGCATTTT.

This clone was counted between two and nine times. The rearrangement uses TRBV11-2 and TRBJ2-1, with a weak D call TRBD2 (6 bases). Trimming stripped 5 bases from V and 4 bases from J, with 18 bases between. CDR3 length: 16 residues. Germline CDR1 reads SGHAT; CDR2 reads FQNNGV. The CDR3: CASSPRGSGIYNEQFF. As DNA, the CDR3 is TGTGCCAGCAGCCCCCGGGGTAGCGGTATTTACAATGAGCAGTTCTTC.

The rearrangement joins TRBV7-8 to TRBJ1-5; 7 bases are a match to TRBD1. CDR1 is SGHVS and CDR2 is FQNEAQ in the germline V gene. V gave up 5 bases and J gave up 2 bases; unmatched junction bases: 12. The CDR3 covers 17 residues. CDR3 sequence: CASSVRPTGTGNQPQHF. The CDR3 coding sequence is TGTGCCAGCAGCGTCAGACCGACAGGGACAGGCAATCAGCCCCAGCATTTT.

The chain links TRBV11-2 to TRBJ1-5; the D is unclear. Looked up from germline, CDR1 is SGHAT and CDR2 is FQNNGV. The CDR3 loop spans 14 amino acids. V gave up 0 bases and J gave up 2 bases, with 5 bases separating them. The CDR3 is CASSLERGNQPQHF. DNA of the CDR3: TGTGCCAGCAGCTTAGAGAGGGGCAATCAGCCCCAGCATTTT.

This sequence joins TRBV4-2 and TRBJ2-7, with 8 positions matching TRBD2. The J segment lost 3 bases and the V segment lost 0 bases, leaving 10 bases of the junction unmatched. Germline V gene lookup returns CDR1 LGHNA and CDR2 YNFKEQ. This CDR3 has 17 amino acids. The CDR3 spells CASSQDRSGTISYEQYF. The CDR3 DNA reads TGTGCCAGCAGCCAAGATCGTAGCGGGACTATCAGCTACGAGCAGTACTTC.

The chain has TRBV4-2 and TRBJ2-2; TRBD1 agrees at 8 bases. V shed 3 bases, J shed 4 bases, and the junction held 7 bases outside the gene matches. Germline CDR1 and CDR2: LGHNA and YNFKEQ. CDR3 length equals 16 residues. The CDR3 protein is CASSHLTGVGTGELFF. The CDR3 DNA sequence: TGTGCCAGCAGCCATCTGACAGGGGTCGGCACCGGGGAGCTGTTTTTT.

The V and J genes are TRBV7-2 and TRBJ2-1; D is uncertain. V lost 2 bases and J lost 10, with 18 bases in between. Germline V gene lookup returns CDR1 SGHTA and CDR2 FQGNSA. CDR3 length equals 15 residues. This chain's CDR3 is CASSLYPADVSEQFF. Here the CDR3 DNA reads TGTGCCAGCAGCTTATATCCTGCGGATGTTAGCGAGCAGTTCTTC.

This clone was detected only a few times. At one end, the junction sequence differs from germline, possibly due to a read error. The chain employs TRBV7-7 and TRBJ2-1; unclear D gene. From germline, CDR1 is SSHAT and CDR2 FNYEAQ (reference sequence). The CDR3 contains 15 residues. CDR3 bases: TGTGCTAGCAGCTTAACGACTGGAAGGAACAATGAGCAGTTCTTC. Translating gives CASSLTTGRNNEQFF.

The chain joins TRBV5-1 to TRBJ2-1; D remains unclear. The ends were cut back, 0 bases at V and 4 bases at J, with 20 bases in the middle. The germline V gene has CDR1 SGHRS and CDR2 YFSETQ. The CDR3 totals 18 residues. CDR3 DNA: TGCGCCAGCAGCTTGGTAGTTAAGGACGGGCGTTCTTACAATGAGCAGTTCTTC. Translating gives CASSLVVKDGRSYNEQFF.

The V call is TRBV9, the J call TRBJ2-5; maybe TRBD1 (5 bases). Trimming pared 3 bases from V and 1 base from J, leaving 13 bases between. The length of the CDR3 is 15 residues. Germline assignment: CDR1 SGDLS and CDR2 YYNGEE. CDR3 sequence: CASSGQGLPQETQYF. CDR3 in DNA: TGTGCCAGCAGCGGGCAGGGATTGCCCCAAGAGACCCAGTACTTC.

The rearrangement joins TRBV20-1 to TRBJ2-7; D is undetermined. This CDR3 is built from 11 residues. In germline, CDR1 is DFQATT, CDR2 SNEGSKA (reference sequence). Between the trimmed V and J ends, which lost 5 bases and 6 bases, there was a span of 11 bases. As DNA, the CDR3 is TGCAGTGCTTCTCCCTCGATCGAGCAGTACTTC. Its protein product is CSASPSIEQYF.

The chain has TRBV5-1 and TRBJ2-1; 8 nucleotides agree with TRBD2. The V gene's germline CDR1 is SGHRS and CDR2 YFSETQ. Trimming took 1 base from V and 2 from J; bases not matched to a gene: 2. The CDR3 extends over 15 amino acids. CDR3 bases: TGCGCCAGCAGCTTGACTAGCGGCACCTACAATGAGCAGTTCTTC. It encodes CASSLTSGTYNEQFF.

This clone was counted a few times. This chain connects TRBV7-2 to TRBJ2-5; 11 bases agree with TRBD2. V lost 5 bases to trimming and J lost 7 bases; unmatched junction nucleotides: 9. The CDR3 extends over 15 amino acids. CDR1 is SGHTA, CDR2 FQGNSA, per germline. DNA for the CDR3: TGTGCCAGCAGCCTGGGACTAGCGGCCTCCGGGACCCAGTACTTC. It yields the protein CASSLGLAASGTQYF.

The chain links TRBV12-5 to TRBJ2-7; D may be TRBD2 (6 bases). Germline V gene lookup returns CDR1 LGHNT and CDR2 FRNRAP. The V and J ends lost 0 bases and 4 bases respectively, with 13 bases between them. This CDR3 spans 15 amino acids. CDR3 DNA sequence: TGTGCTAGTGGTTTGGTAGGAAACGGGGGTTACGAGCAGTACTTC. Translated: CASGLVGNGGYEQYF. The variable domain in full, completed from reference TRBV12-5 and TRBJ2-7, reads DARVTQTPRHKVTEMGQEVTMRCQPILGHNTVFWYRQTMMQGLELLAYFRNRAPLDDSGMPKDRFSAEMPDATLATLKIQPSEPRDSAVYFCASGLVGNGGYEQYFGPGTRLTVT.

This clone was seen once. The chain links TRBV9 to TRBJ2-7, with 7 bases lining up with TRBD2. After removal of 4 bases from V and 0 bases from J, the junction contained 13 bases not matched to a gene. Germline V gene lookup returns CDR1 SGDLS and CDR2 YYNGEE. The length of the CDR3 is 17 residues. The CDR3 nucleotides are TGTGCCAGCAGCCCCGGGACTATTACTTTGGGCTCCTACGAGCAGTACTTC. The encoded protein is CASSPGTITLGSYEQYF.